A single sample gave rise to the 18 T cell receptor beta chains below, sequenced in a study of blood T cell repertoires in COVID-19. TCRdb's copy holds only in-frame clones and misses some; the assay was immunoSEQ multiplex PCR. The table records about 40,000 clones, about four fifths of them present only once. The sequenced sample consisted of peripheral blood. The origin of the receptors is a woman aged 55-75 years with acute or convalescent COVID-19.

This chain links TRBV29-1 with TRBJ1-1, with unresolved D. This CDR3 spans 14 amino acids. The V gene's germline CDR1 is SQVTM and CDR2 ANQGSEA. V was cut by 3 bases and J by 4 bases, with 15 bases left in between. This CDR3 reads CSVERGQTATEAFF. CDR3 bases: TGCAGCGTTGAGCGAGGTCAGACCGCCACTGAAGCTTTCTTT.

The chain links TRBV7-8 to TRBJ2-1; a possible D gene is TRBD2 (5 bases). The CDR3 totals 15 residues. Germline V lookup: CDR1 SGHVS, CDR2 FQNEAQ. The V end was cut by 6 bases, the J end by 3 bases, with 15 bases between. CDR3 protein: CASRTRALSYNEQFF. In nucleotides, the CDR3 is TGTGCCAGCAGAACGAGGGCCTTGAGCTACAATGAGCAGTTCTTC.

The V gene is TRBV10-1, the J gene TRBJ1-1; D may be TRBD1 (6 bases). Germline CDR1 reads WNHNN; CDR2 reads SYGVQD (reference sequence). Trimming left V 5 bases short and J 4 bases short, with 14 bases between. This CDR3 has 14 residues. This CDR3 reads CASSRYRAGTEAFF. The CDR3 nucleotides are TGCGCCAGCAGTCGATACAGGGCGGGCACTGAAGCTTTCTTT.

This clone appeared a single time. Here the CDR3 reads CASSQSPTYEQYF. The CDR3 bases are TGTGCCAGCAGCCAAAGCCCCACTTACGAGCAGTACTTC. V is TRBV3-1 (or the pseudogene TRBV3-2) and J is TRBJ2-7; unclear D gene. The CDR3 contains 13 residues. Germline assignment: CDR1 LGHDT and CDR2 YNNKEL (reference sequence). The V and J ends lost 2 bases and 4 bases respectively, with 9 bases between them.

The V and J genes are TRBV19 and TRBJ2-3; 11 nucleotides align to TRBD2. The CDR3 runs to 15 residues. The V gene's germline CDR1 is LNHDA and CDR2 SQIVND (reference sequence). Unmatched junction bases numbered 7, after V lost 9 bases and J lost 2 bases. Here the CDR3 DNA reads TGTGCCAGCCTATGGACTAGCGGGTTCACAGATACGCAGTATTTT. Its translation: CASLWTSGFTDTQYF.

The gene calls are TRBV4-1 and TRBJ2-7; 12 nucleotides match TRBD1. Germline V gene data show CDR1 as MGHRA and CDR2 as YSYEKL. The V and J ends lost 2 bases and 7 bases, in that order; junction bases with no gene match: 12. The CDR3 sequence is 17 residues long. CDR3 DNA sequence: TGCGCCAGCAGCCAACCACGAGGGGACAGGGGGCGTCGGGAGCAGTACTTC. It specifies CASSQPRGDRGRREQYF.

V is TRBV27 and J is TRBJ1-5; D remains ambiguous. Trimming took 2 bases from V and 4 from J, leaving 12 bases between them. Germline loops: CDR1 MNHEY, CDR2 SMNVEV (reference sequence). The CDR3 runs to 15 residues. This CDR3 is CASSLDVGGNQPQHF. In DNA, the CDR3 is TGTGCCAGCAGTTTAGATGTAGGCGGTAATCAGCCCCAGCATTTT.

This clone appeared a few times. The chain has TRBV30 and TRBJ2-2; TRBD1 aligns across 7 bases. V shed 8 bases, J shed 3 bases, and the junction held 9 bases outside the gene matches. CDR1 GTSNPN and CDR2 SVGIG come from the germline V gene (reference sequence). The CDR3 consists of 14 residues. Written as DNA, the CDR3 is TGTGCCGGCCTACGACAGGGATACACCGGGGAGCTGTTTTTT. Amino acid sequence: CAGLRQGYTGELFF. Drawing the rest from reference TRBV30 and TRBJ2-2, the complete variable domain is SQTIHQWPATLVQPVGSPLSLECTVEGTSNPNLYWYRQAAGRGLQLLFYSVGIGQISSEVPQNLSASRPQDRQFILSSKKLLLSDSGFYLCAGLRQGYTGELFFGEGSRLTVL.

The chain joins TRBV5-1 to TRBJ2-3; TRBD2 matches at 7 bases. Germline V CDR1 and CDR2: SGHRS, YFSETQ. This CDR3 has 16 amino acids. J was trimmed by 6 bases and V by 4 bases; bases with no gene match: 14. DNA for the CDR3: TGCGCCAGCAGCAGTCCTGGGGCGGGGAGGGGTGATACGCAGTATTTT. It encodes CASSSPGAGRGDTQYF. Full variable domain (rest looked up from reference TRBV5-1 and TRBJ2-3): KAGVTQTPRYLIKTRGQQVTLSCSPISGHRSVSWYQQTPGQGLQFLFEYFSETQRNKGNFPGRFSGRQFSNSRSEMNVSTLELGDSALYLCASSSPGAGRGDTQYFGPGTRLTVL.

The chain employs TRBV6-5 and TRBJ1-1, with 10 bases identical to TRBD1. Germline V gives CDR1 MNHEY, CDR2 SVGAGI. Unmatched junction bases numbered 5, after V lost 0 bases and J lost 7 bases. The CDR3 contains 15 residues. CDR3: CASSYSGTGELEAFF. CDR3 bases: TGTGCCAGCAGTTACTCGGGGACAGGGGAACTTGAAGCTTTCTTT.

This chain connects TRBV27 to TRBJ2-7, with D maybe TRBD1 (6 bases). Germline V gives CDR1 MNHEY, CDR2 SMNVEV (reference sequence). The V end was cut by 3 bases, the J end by 2 bases, with 8 bases between. The CDR3 extends over 13 amino acids. Written as DNA, the CDR3 is TGTGCCAGCAGTTTCAGGGGCGCCTACGAGCAGTACTTC. This codes for CASSFRGAYEQYF.

The chain employs TRBV3-1 (or the pseudogene TRBV3-2) and TRBJ1-6; perhaps TRBD1 as D (6 bases). Trimming shortened V by 8 bases and J by 9 bases, and 17 bases separated the two germline ends. From germline, CDR1 is LGHDT and CDR2 YNNKEL (reference sequence). The CDR3 runs to 14 residues. CDR3 coding DNA: TGTGCCAGCGGAAAGATAGGGGGTACTTCACCCCTCCACTTT. Translating gives CASGKIGGTSPLHF.

This clone appeared once. The chain uses TRBV2 and TRBJ1-5; no reliable D call. The germline CDR1 and CDR2 sequences are SNHLY and FYNNEI. The V and J ends lost 4 bases and 5 bases respectively, with 9 bases between them. The CDR3 is 13 amino acids. The CDR3 region is CASSAQWDQPQHF. CDR3 coding DNA: TGTGCCAGCAGTGCACAGTGGGATCAGCCCCAGCATTTT.

This chain uses TRBV27 with TRBJ1-2; possibly TRBD1 for D (5 bases). Germline CDR1 is MNHEY and CDR2 is SMNVEV (reference sequence). Between the trimmed V and J ends, which lost 3 bases and 2 bases, there was a span of 13 bases. This CDR3 is 15 amino acids long. The CDR3: CASSLQNGGNYGYTF. The CDR3 coding sequence is TGTGCCAGCAGTTTGCAAAACGGGGGAAACTATGGCTACACCTTC.

The chain couples TRBV5-1 to TRBJ2-3; 7 bases agree with TRBD2. The germline V gene has CDR1 SGHRS and CDR2 YFSETQ. The J segment lost 2 bases and the V segment lost 4 bases, leaving 7 bases of the junction unmatched. CDR3 length: 15 amino acids. CDR3 in amino acids: CASSRDYPNTDTQYF. DNA for the CDR3: TGCGCCAGCAGCCGGGACTACCCAAACACAGATACGCAGTATTTT. Full variable domain (missing parts from reference TRBV5-1 and TRBJ2-3): KAGVTQTPRYLIKTRGQQVTLSCSPISGHRSVSWYQQTPGQGLQFLFEYFSETQRNKGNFPGRFSGRQFSNSRSEMNVSTLELGDSALYLCASSRDYPNTDTQYFGPGTRLTVL.

This rearrangement joins TRBV6-5 to TRBJ1-1; no firm D call. V lost 0 bases, J lost 6 bases, and 14 bases lay in between. Germline assignment: CDR1 MNHEY and CDR2 SVGAGI. This CDR3 comprises 15 residues. In nucleotides, the CDR3 is TGTGCCAGCAGTTACTCGGGCAGTCCTTTGGCTGAAGCTTTCTTT. Protein sequence: CASSYSGSPLAEAFF.

V is TRBV5-4 and J is TRBJ2-2; D is ambiguous. The CDR3 loop spans 15 amino acids. Trimming left V 2 bases short and J 1 base short, with 9 bases between. Germline CDR1 SGHNT, CDR2 YYREEE (reference sequence). The CDR3 DNA is TGTGCCAGCAGCTTATCGACAAAGAACACCGGGGAGCTGTTTTTT. Protein sequence: CASSLSTKNTGELFF.

Only a few counts were recorded for this clone. The genes are TRBV2 and TRBJ2-5; D is possibly TRBD2 (5 bases). The CDR3 length is 14 residues. CDR1 is SNHLY, CDR2 FYNNEI, per germline. The ends were cut back, 3 bases at V and 5 bases at J, with 13 bases in the middle. The CDR3: CASSELRGLETQYF. The CDR3 DNA reads TGTGCCAGCAGTGAGCTTCGGGGATTGGAGACCCAGTACTTC.